Following are 28 T cell receptor beta chains from one sample sequenced in a study of shared clonotypes between healthy human individuals. Profiled with immunoSEQ multiplex PCR; TCRdb holds only in-frame clones, not every one. This sample has roughly 2.2 million clones; 85% to 95% occur once, and the top ten carry 0.35% to 0.5%. Sequencing used naive CD4+ T cells from PBMCs. This sample's subset: CD45RA+ positively selected. The source of these receptors is a man younger than 30 in good health. Some clones in this sample may be carry-over from other donors' samples.

The CDR3 nucleotides read TGCGCCAGCAGCCACGGCAGGTTTACTGGGGCCAACGTCCTGACTTTC. Its protein is CASSHGRFTGANVLTF. The V call is TRBV4-1, the J call TRBJ2-6; D not certain. Germline V gene lookup returns CDR1 MGHRA and CDR2 YSYEKL. This CDR3 region has 16 residues. V lost 3 bases and J lost 2, with 11 bases in between.

The chain joins TRBV19 to TRBJ1-1; D unclear. Germline-derived CDR1 and CDR2 are LNHDA and SQIVND (reference sequence). V lost 1 base, J lost 2 bases, and 17 bases lay in between. The CDR3 length is 17 residues. The CDR3 region is CASSIAQTRTANTEAFF. CDR3 bases: TGTGCCAGTAGTATAGCCCAAACCAGGACCGCTAACACTGAAGCTTTCTTT. Supplemented by reference TRBV19 and TRBJ1-1, the full variable domain reads DGGITQSPKYLFRKEGQNVTLSCEQNLNHDAMYWYRQDPGQGLRLIYYSQIVNDFQKGDIAEGYSVSREKKESFPLTVTSAQKNPTAFYLCASSIAQTRTANTEAFFGQGTRLTVV.

This clone was picked up one time. The rearrangement joins TRBV7-2 to TRBJ1-1; D possibly corresponds to TRBD1 (6 bases). V was cut by 2 bases and J by 1 base, with 11 bases left in between. The CDR3 has 15 amino acids. Germline values: CDR1 SGHTA, CDR2 FQGNSA. The CDR3 DNA reads as TGTGCCAGCAGCTTATTCCCGACAGGGAACACTGAAGCTTTCTTT. Translation: CASSLFPTGNTEAFF.

This clone was detected only a few times. This chain links TRBV25-1 with TRBJ2-5; D is ambiguous. V gave up 4 bases and J gave up 5 bases, with 2 bases separating them. Germline values: CDR1 MGHDK, CDR2 SYGVNS. The CDR3 is 10 amino acids. The CDR3 sequence is CASSGETQYF. The CDR3 nucleotides read TGTGCCAGCAGTGGGGAGACCCAGTACTTC.

This clone was found once. V usage is TRBV25-1 and J usage is TRBJ1-2; 7 bases are shared with TRBD1. The germline V gene encodes CDR1 MGHDK and CDR2 SYGVNS. The CDR3 is 14 residues long. The junction had 10 bases not matched to a gene; V was cut back by 6 bases and J by 6 bases. CDR3 residues: CASSGTERWDGYTF. In DNA, the CDR3 is TGTGCCAGCAGCGGGACAGAACGGTGGGATGGCTACACCTTC.

This clone was seen a handful of times. This rearrangement joins TRBV5-6 to TRBJ1-4; TRBD1 is a possible D gene (6 bases). Trimming removed 1 base at V and 10 bases at J, with 8 bases between. The CDR3 loop spans 12 amino acids. In germline, CDR1 is SGHDT, CDR2 YYEEEE. This chain's CDR3 is CASSLRGRKLFF. The CDR3 nucleotides read TGTGCCAGCAGCTTGAGGGGGAGAAAACTGTTTTTT. The entire variable domain, with the rest obtained from reference TRBV5-6 and TRBJ1-4, is as follows: DAGVTQSPTHLIKTRGQQVTLRCSPKSGHDTVSWYQQALGQGPQFIFQYYEEEERQRGNFPDRFSGHQFPNYSSELNVNALLLGDSALYLCASSLRGRKLFFGSGTQLSVL.

The chain joins TRBV27 to TRBJ2-7; 10 positions match TRBD1. The CDR3 runs 18 residues. The germline V gene has CDR1 MNHEY and CDR2 SMNVEV (reference sequence). V lost 8 bases and J lost 3; bases outside the gene matches: 19. The CDR3 here is CASARWGQGSLSGYEQYF. As DNA, the CDR3 is TGTGCCAGCGCCAGGTGGGGACAGGGGTCTCTATCGGGCTACGAGCAGTACTTC.

In DNA, the CDR3 is TGCGCCAGCTGGTGGAGGGTTGGTCAGCCCCAGCATTTT. Residues: CASWWRVGQPQHF. The chain employs TRBV10-2 and TRBJ1-5; no reliable D call. Trimming took 8 bases from V and 6 from J, leaving 14 bases between them. There are 13 residues in the CDR3. The germline CDR1 and CDR2 sequences are WSHSY and SAAADI.

The rearrangement joins TRBV5-6 to TRBJ1-5, with 10 bases identical to TRBD1. The CDR3 has 18 amino acids. J gave up 0 bases and V 4 bases, and 10 bases lay outside the gene matches. Germline-derived CDR1 and CDR2 are SGHDT and YYEEEE. In DNA form, the CDR3 reads TGTGCCAGCAGCCCCGGGACAGGGGAAGGGTTTAGCAATCAGCCCCAGCATTTT. It yields the protein CASSPGTGEGFSNQPQHF.

Comments on this clone: This CDR3 is also generated by other DNA sequences in the sample. V gene TRBV18 combines with J gene TRBJ2-7, with 8 bases aligning to TRBD1. Losses at the gene ends were 3 bases for V and 2 bases for J; bases not matched to a gene: 3. This CDR3 has 14 amino acids. Germline V lookup: CDR1 KGHSH, CDR2 LQKENI. Here the CDR3 DNA reads TGTGCCAGCTCACCCGGGACAGGACCCTACGAGCAGTACTTC. This translates into CASSPGTGPYEQYF.

This sequence joins TRBV9 and TRBJ2-1; TRBD2 matches 8 bases. J was trimmed by 12 bases and V by 6 bases; bases with no gene match: 14. CDR3 length: 14 amino acids. CDR1 SGDLS and CDR2 YYNGEE come from the germline V gene. The CDR3 nucleotides read TGTGCCAGCACCGCCCGGCGGGAGGCTTTGGGGCAGTTCTTC. It is translated as CASTARREALGQFF.

The rearrangement joins TRBV5-1 to TRBJ1-2; weak D call: TRBD1 (5 bases). With 1 base removed from V and 1 base from J, the gap between germline ends came to 11 bases. CDR3 length equals 15 residues. Germline V lookup: CDR1 SGHRS, CDR2 YFSETQ. CDR3 region: CASSLNGGFNYGYTF. CDR3 in DNA: TGCGCCAGCAGCTTGAACGGGGGATTTAACTATGGCTACACCTTC.

Concerning this clone itself: Other DNA sequences within the sample encode an identical CDR3. The J gene is TRBJ2-5, the V gene TRBV5-1, with TRBD1 identical over 9 bases. The CDR3 extends over 14 amino acids. The V gene's germline CDR1 is SGHRS and CDR2 YFSETQ. V lost 4 bases and J lost 5; bases outside the gene matches: 6. The CDR3 spells CASSAGQGGETQYF. CDR3 sequence (DNA): TGCGCCAGCAGCGCGGGACAGGGCGGGGAGACCCAGTACTTC.

This chain uses TRBV5-1 with TRBJ2-7, with 11 bases fitting TRBD1. CDR1 is SGHRS and CDR2 is YFSETQ in the germline V gene. The length of the CDR3 is 16 residues. V dropped 0 bases and J dropped 7; count of bases not matched to a gene: 9. CDR3 sequence reads: CASSLVGTGGSGEQYF. The CDR3 DNA reads TGCGCCAGCAGCTTGGTCGGGACAGGGGGTTCCGGGGAGCAGTACTTC.

The chain couples TRBV2 to TRBJ1-5; 8 bases line up with TRBD1. Germline CDR1 SNHLY, CDR2 FYNNEI. The CDR3 is made up of 15 amino acids. The J segment lost 2 bases and the V segment lost 7 bases, leaving 7 bases of the junction unmatched. The CDR3 region has the DNA TGTGCCAGCACCGGAGACAGGGGTGGCAATCAGCCCCAGCATTTT. It is translated as CASTGDRGGNQPQHF.

The chain is built from TRBV18 and TRBJ1-3, with D unresolved. The CDR3 runs to 17 residues. The germline V gene has CDR1 KGHSH and CDR2 LQKENI. Trimming removed 2 bases at V and 0 bases at J, with 14 bases between. The CDR3 sequence: CASSPERHLYSGNTIYF. CDR3 nucleotide sequence: TGTGCCAGCTCACCAGAGAGACACCTATACTCTGGAAACACCATATATTTT.

CDR3 bases: TGTGCCACCAGCAGAGATGGGCAGGGGGACGGCGAGCAGTACTTC. Translated: CATSRDGQGDGEQYF. The rearrangement joins TRBV15 to TRBJ2-7, with TRBD1 matching 7 bases. Trimming took 0 bases from V and 6 from J; bases not matched to a gene: 8. Germline V CDR1 and CDR2: LNHNV, YYDKDF (reference sequence). The CDR3 covers 15 residues.

The gene calls are TRBV18 and TRBJ2-5; tentatively, D is TRBD1 (5 bases). Trimming shortened V by 5 bases and J by 2 bases, and 21 bases separated the two germline ends. The CDR3 runs 17 residues. Germline loops: CDR1 KGHSH, CDR2 LQKENI. The CDR3 coding sequence is TGTGCCAGCTCATCCCTGGCTCTGGCCAGGGCACAAGAGACCCAGTACTTC. Translation: CASSSLALARAQETQYF.

The rearrangement joins TRBV27 to TRBJ2-5, with unresolved D. The CDR3 runs to 11 residues. The germline V and J ends were trimmed by 3 bases and 5 bases, with 4 bases remaining between them. The germline gives CDR1 MNHEY, CDR2 SMNVEV (reference sequence). The CDR3 here is CASSFLETQYF. The CDR3 DNA follows: TGTGCCAGCAGTTTTCTGGAGACCCAGTACTTC.

This clone has a single count. The chain is built from TRBV7-2 and TRBJ2-2, with 7 bases aligning to TRBD2. V lost 5 bases, J lost 4 bases, and 10 bases stayed unmatched. This CDR3 is built from 16 residues. Looked up from germline, CDR1 is SGHTA and CDR2 is FQGNSA. The CDR3 loop reads CASSLRSSGLTGELFF. For the CDR3, the DNA is TGTGCCAGCAGCCTGCGTTCTAGCGGCCTCACCGGGGAGCTGTTTTTT.

The rearrangement links TRBV29-1 to TRBJ2-7; TRBD1 aligns across 8 bases. Germline CDR1 is SQVTM and CDR2 is ANQGSEA. This CDR3 region has 14 residues. The ends lost 6 bases at V and 5 bases at J; junction bases unmatched: 12. CDR3 protein: CSVSEGQGIDEQYF. DNA of the CDR3: TGCAGCGTAAGTGAAGGACAGGGCATCGACGAGCAGTACTTC.

In nucleotides, the CDR3 is TGTGCCAGCAGTTTACAGGGAACCTACGAGCAGTACTTC. It codes for CASSLQGTYEQYF. The chain couples TRBV5-8 to TRBJ2-7, with a possible D match to TRBD1 (6 bases). The CDR3 loop spans 13 amino acids. Trimming took 5 bases from V and 2 from J, leaving 11 bases between them. Germline V gene lookup returns CDR1 SGHTS and CDR2 YDEGEE.

This chain uses TRBV4-1 with TRBJ2-3; 10 nucleotides line up with TRBD2. This CDR3 is 18 amino acids long. Germline values: CDR1 MGHRA, CDR2 YSYEKL. J gave up 7 bases and V 0 bases, and 13 bases lay outside the gene matches. DNA for the CDR3: TGCGCCAGCAGCCAAGATTGGACCCAGATACTAGCGGGACATACGCAGTATTTT. Translation gives CASSQDWTQILAGHTQYF.

This chain joins TRBV5-1 and TRBJ1-3; D is ambiguous. Germline-derived CDR1 and CDR2 are SGHRS and YFSETQ. V lost 0 bases to trimming and J lost 0 bases, with 7 bases between them. The CDR3 covers 15 residues. The CDR3 loop is CASSLGENSGNTIYF. The CDR3 DNA sequence: TGCGCCAGCAGCTTGGGTGAGAACTCTGGAAACACCATATATTTT.

The chain combines TRBV28 with TRBJ2-7; perhaps TRBD1 as D (8 bases). Germline V lookup: CDR1 MDHEN, CDR2 SYDVKM. The V end lost 7 bases, the J end lost 11 bases, and 15 bases lay between the germline ends. The CDR3 consists of 11 residues. CDR3 in amino acids: CASTYRGREYF. In DNA form, the CDR3 reads TGTGCCAGCACATACAGGGGGAGGGAGTACTTC.

About this clone: The same CDR3 is also encoded by other DNA sequences in this sample. The CDR3 reads CASSLAGYQETQYF. CDR3 sequence (DNA): TGTGCCAGCAGCTTAGCCGGGTACCAAGAGACCCAGTACTTC. This rearrangement joins TRBV11-2 to TRBJ2-5; no clear D. Trimming left V 1 base short and J 0 bases short, with 6 bases between. The CDR3 length is 14 residues. From germline, CDR1 is SGHAT and CDR2 FQNNGV. Drawing the rest from reference TRBV11-2 and TRBJ2-5, the complete variable domain is EAGVAQSPRYKIIEKRQSVAFWCNPISGHATLYWYQQILGQGPKLLIQFQNNGVVDDSQLPKDRFSAERLKGVDSTLKIQPAKLEDSAVYLCASSLAGYQETQYFGPGTRLLVL.

This clone showed up just once. The chain joins TRBV19 to TRBJ2-7; 8 bases match TRBD1. This CDR3 region has 15 residues. The germline V gene encodes CDR1 LNHDA and CDR2 SQIVND (reference sequence). With V trimmed by 3 bases and J by 6 bases, 10 bases remained unmatched. This CDR3 reads CASSIDWQGALEQYF. CDR3 coding DNA: TGTGCCAGTAGTATTGATTGGCAGGGGGCCCTCGAGCAGTACTTC.

CDR3 coding DNA: TGCGCCAGCAGCCCCCCGGGGGGTGGTAGCACCGGGGAGCTGTTTTTT. Encoded protein: CASSPPGGGSTGELFF. The gene calls are TRBV5-1 and TRBJ2-2, with 7 bases that match TRBD2. Germline V gene lookup returns CDR1 SGHRS and CDR2 YFSETQ. This CDR3 has 16 residues. Trimming took 4 bases from V and 4 from J; bases not matched to a gene: 10.